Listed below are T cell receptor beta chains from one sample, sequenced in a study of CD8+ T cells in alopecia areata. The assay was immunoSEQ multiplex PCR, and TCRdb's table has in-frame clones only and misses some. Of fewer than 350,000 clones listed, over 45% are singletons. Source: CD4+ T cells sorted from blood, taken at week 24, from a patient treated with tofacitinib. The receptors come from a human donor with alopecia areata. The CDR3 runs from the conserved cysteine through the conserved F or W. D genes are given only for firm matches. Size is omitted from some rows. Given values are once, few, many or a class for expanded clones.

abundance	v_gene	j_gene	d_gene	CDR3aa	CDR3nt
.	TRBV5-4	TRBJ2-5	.	CASRRGPEETQYF	TGTGCCAGCAGACGGGGACCCGAAGAGACCCAGTACTTC
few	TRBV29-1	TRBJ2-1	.	CSVQGGSYNEQFF	TGCAGCGTCCAAGGGGGCTCCTACAATGAGCAGTTCTTC
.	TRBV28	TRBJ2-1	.	CASIREGEIREQFF	TGTGCCAGCATAAGGGAAGGGGAGATCCGCGAGCAGTTCTTC
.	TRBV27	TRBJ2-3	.	CASSLRAGARTDTQYF	TGTGCCAGCAGTTTACGGGCGGGGGCCCGCACAGATACGCAGTATTTT
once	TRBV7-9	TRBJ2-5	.	CASSSRDQETQYF	TGTGCCAGCTCGTCCAGGGACCAAGAGACCCAGTACTTC
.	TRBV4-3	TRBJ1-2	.	CASSQGPPGNYGYTF	TGCGCCAGCAGCCAAGGACCTCCGGGTAACTATGGCTACACCTTC
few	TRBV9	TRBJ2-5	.	CASSVYGTSGETQYF	TGTGCCAGCAGCGTCTACGGGACCTCCGGAGAGACCCAGTACTTC
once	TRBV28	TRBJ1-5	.	CASSVPRAWQPQHF	TGTGCCAGCAGTGTACCGAGGGCTTGGCAGCCCCAGCATTTT
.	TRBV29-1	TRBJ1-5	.	CSIGQNSNQPQHF	TGCAGCATCGGACAGAATAGCAATCAGCCCCAGCATTTT
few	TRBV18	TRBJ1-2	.	CASSQGIDGYTF	TGTGCCAGCTCACAAGGTATCGATGGCTACACCTTC
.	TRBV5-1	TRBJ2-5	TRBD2	CASRSRTSGVSGETQYF	TGCGCCAGCAGATCACGGACTAGCGGGGTTTCAGGAGAGACCCAGTACTTC
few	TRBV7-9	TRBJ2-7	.	CASSPPTVYEQYF	TGTGCCAGCAGCCCACCGACTGTCTACGAGCAGTACTTC
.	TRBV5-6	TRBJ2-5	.	CASSLGRAPQETQYF	TGTGCCAGCAGCTTGGGACGCGCCCCCCAAGAGACCCAGTACTTC
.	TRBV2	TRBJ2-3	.	CASNRWTDTQYF	TGTGCCAGCAACCGGTGGACAGATACGCAGTATTTT
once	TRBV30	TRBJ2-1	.	CAWSSDREGEQFF	TGTGCCTGGAGTTCGGACAGGGAGGGGGAGCAGTTCTTC
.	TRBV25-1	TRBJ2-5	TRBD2	CASSEGGGGQETQYF	TGTGCCAGCAGTGAAGGCGGGGGTGGTCAAGAGACCCAGTACTTC
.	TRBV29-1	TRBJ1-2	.	CSALIDYGYTF	TGCAGCGCCCTCATCGACTATGGCTACACCTTC
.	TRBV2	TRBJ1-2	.	CASAKGREDYGYTF	TGTGCCAGCGCGAAGGGCAGGGAGGACTATGGCTACACCTTC
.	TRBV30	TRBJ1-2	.	CAWTQGDYGYTF	TGTGCCTGGACGCAGGGAGACTATGGCTACACCTTC
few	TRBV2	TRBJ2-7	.	CASRQLEQYF	TGTGCCAGCAGACAGCTCGAGCAGTACTTC
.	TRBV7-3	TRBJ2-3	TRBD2	CASRLAGSDTQYF	TGTGCCAGTCGACTAGCGGGGTCGGATACGCAGTATTTT
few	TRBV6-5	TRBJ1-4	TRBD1	CASSSPPGQGGEKLFF	TGTGCCAGCAGTTCTCCCCCCGGACAGGGTGGAGAAAAACTGTTTTTT
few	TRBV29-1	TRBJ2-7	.	CSVRRGAPPEQYF	TGCAGCGTCCGACGGGGGGCCCCCCCGGAGCAGTACTTC
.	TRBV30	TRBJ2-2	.	CAWNWGANTGELFF	TGTGCCTGGAATTGGGGGGCAAACACCGGGGAGCTGTTTTTT
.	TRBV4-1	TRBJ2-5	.	CASSQDGGARETQYF	TGCGCCAGCAGCCAAGATGGAGGGGCCAGAGAGACCCAGTACTTC
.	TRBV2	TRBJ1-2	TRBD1	CASSPGQGTYGYTF	TGTGCCAGCAGTCCGGGACAGGGGACCTATGGCTACACCTTC
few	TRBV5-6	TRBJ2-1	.	CASSPRGRGNEQFF	TGTGCCAGCAGTCCCAGGGGCCGAGGGAATGAGCAGTTCTTC
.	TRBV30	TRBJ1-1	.	CAWSAGGVIGSRAFF	TGTGCCTGGAGTGCCGGTGGAGTTATTGGCAGCAGGGCTTTCTTT
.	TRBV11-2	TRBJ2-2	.	CASSFRRHTGELFF	TGTGCCAGCAGCTTTCGCCGACACACCGGGGAGCTGTTTTTT
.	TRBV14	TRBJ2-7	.	CASSLGLRPYF	TGTGCCAGCAGCCTGGGACTCCGACCGTACTTC
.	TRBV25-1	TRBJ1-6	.	CASSESDGTSNSPLHF	TGTGCCAGCAGTGAATCTGACGGTACGTCAAATTCACCCCTCCACTTT
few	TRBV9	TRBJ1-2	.	CASSPRASYFYGYTF	TGTGCCAGCAGCCCTCGGGCCTCCTACTTCTATGGCTACACCTTC
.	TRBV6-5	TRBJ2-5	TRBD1	CASRGTGQETQYF	TGTGCCAGCAGGGGGACAGGTCAAGAGACCCAGTACTTC
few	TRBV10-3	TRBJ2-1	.	CAISRAGSSYNEQFF	TGTGCCATCAGTCGGGCGGGGAGCTCCTACAATGAGCAGTTCTTC
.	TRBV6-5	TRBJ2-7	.	CASKREDRWNEQYF	TGTGCCAGCAAGAGGGAGGACAGGTGGAACGAGCAGTACTTC
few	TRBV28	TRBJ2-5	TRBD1	CASRRQGAQETQYF	TGTGCCAGCAGGCGCCAGGGGGCCCAAGAGACCCAGTACTTC
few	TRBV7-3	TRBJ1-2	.	CASSPRGGGGPLNYGYTF	TGTGCCAGCAGCCCTCGCGGGGGCGGAGGTCCCCTAAACTATGGCTACACCTTC
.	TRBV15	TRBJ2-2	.	CATSRRADGELFF	TGTGCCACCAGCAGAAGGGCGGACGGGGAGCTGTTTTTT
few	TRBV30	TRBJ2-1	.	CAWSSPRGYNEQFF	TGTGCCTGGAGTTCTCCACGGGGGTACAATGAGCAGTTCTTC
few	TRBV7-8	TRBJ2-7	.	CASSPGEHPGYEQYF	TGTGCCAGCAGCCCCGGGGAACACCCAGGATACGAGCAGTACTTC
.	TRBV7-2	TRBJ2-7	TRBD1	CASSWRTGRSNEQYF	TGTGCCAGCAGCTGGCGGACAGGGAGATCCAACGAGCAGTACTTC
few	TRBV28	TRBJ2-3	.	CASSLVLNRGDTQYF	TGTGCCAGCAGTTTAGTCCTAAACCGGGGTGATACGCAGTATTTT
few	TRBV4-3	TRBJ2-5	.	CASSQDWGVAQETQYF	TGCGCCAGCAGCCAAGATTGGGGGGTTGCACAAGAGACCCAGTACTTC
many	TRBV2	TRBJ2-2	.	CASRTGTGTNTGELFF	TGTGCCAGCAGAACCGGGACCGGTACGAACACCGGGGAGCTGTTTTTT